Shown below are 32 T cell receptor beta chains from a single sample sequenced in a study of lymphopenia after photon versus proton radiotherapy. This table comes from immunoSEQ multiplex PCR, and its TCRdb copy is limited to in-frame clones, with some not included. The table shows some 29,000 clones, with 87% occurring only once. Sequenced material: peripheral blood, taken from a patient treated with proton-based radiotherapy. The receptors shown here come from an older woman with cholangiocarcinoma. Some clones in this sample may be carry-over from other donors' samples.

The chain couples TRBV4-2 to TRBJ2-3; D may match TRBD1 or TRBD2 (5 bases each). This CDR3 comprises 13 residues. Germline CDR1 reads LGHNA; CDR2 reads YNFKEQ. Between the trimmed V and J ends, which lost 3 bases and 15 bases, there was a span of 19 bases. CDR3 region: CASSQGEPPYLYF. Written as DNA, the CDR3 is TGTGCCAGCAGCCAGGGGGAACCCCCCTATCTCTATTTT.

Of note for this clone: The junction shows a germline mismatch at one end, possibly a read error. The rearrangement uses TRBV7-7 and TRBJ2-1, with TRBD2 matching 10 bases. The CDR3 spans 16 residues. Germline V lookup: CDR1 SSHAT, CDR2 FNYEAQ (reference sequence). The CDR3 loop reads CASSLVPGLAFNEQFF. In DNA form, the CDR3 reads TGTGCTAGCAGCTTAGTCCCGGGACTAGCGTTTAATGAGCAGTTCTTC.

This sequence joins TRBV5-1 and TRBJ1-4, with TRBD1 matching 7 bases. V dropped 3 bases and J dropped 8; count of bases not matched to a gene: 4. Germline lookup yields CDR1 SGHRS and CDR2 YFSETQ. This CDR3 is built from 13 residues. As DNA, the CDR3 is TGCGCCAGCAGCTATCAGGGGGGAGAAAAACTGTTTTTT. It codes for CASSYQGGEKLFF.

The CDR3 spells CASSEGRARAEAFF. For the CDR3, the DNA is TGTGCCAGCAGTGAAGGTCGGGCCAGGGCTGAAGCTTTCTTT. The chain links TRBV2 to TRBJ1-1; TRBD1 might be the D (5 bases). The length of the CDR3 is 14 residues. Germline-derived CDR1 and CDR2 are SNHLY and FYNNEI. Trimming left V 1 base short and J 6 bases short, with 12 bases between.

The genes are TRBV5-4 and TRBJ2-1, with D possibly being TRBD2 (5 bases). V lost 2 bases and J 2 bases, leaving 11 bases between the germline ends. The germline V gene has CDR1 SGHNT and CDR2 YYREEE (reference sequence). This CDR3 spans 15 amino acids. The CDR3 DNA reads TGTGCCAGCAGCTTTCGGGTAGCGCCCTACAATGAGCAGTTCTTC. Its translation is CASSFRVAPYNEQFF.

This clone came up once. The chain uses TRBV5-1 and TRBJ1-1, with a weak D call TRBD1 (5 bases). Trimming removed 4 bases from V and 3 bases from J, with 10 bases in between. This CDR3 spans 13 amino acids. CDR1 is SGHRS and CDR2 is YFSETQ in the germline V gene. CDR3 sequence (DNA): TGCGCCAGCAGCCCGGACATCGACACTGAAGCTTTCTTT. It translates to CASSPDIDTEAFF.

This clone was seen a handful of times. The chain employs TRBV27 and TRBJ2-7; 7 bases fit TRBD2. Germline loops: CDR1 MNHEY, CDR2 SMNVEV (reference sequence). With 3 bases clipped from V and 0 bases from J, the junction kept 2 bases outside the gene matches. The CDR3 loop spans 14 amino acids. CDR3: CASSLTSLSYEQYF. For the CDR3, the DNA is TGTGCCAGCAGTTTGACTAGCCTCTCCTACGAGCAGTACTTC.

This clone was seen a handful of times. The V and J genes are TRBV7-3 and TRBJ2-1; maybe TRBD1 (6 bases). V lost 5 bases to trimming and J lost 7 bases, with 12 bases between them. There are 13 residues in the CDR3. The V gene's germline CDR1 is SGHTA and CDR2 FQGTGA. CDR3 residues: CASSPDRPNEQFF. DNA of the CDR3: TGTGCCAGCAGCCCAGACAGGCCGAATGAGCAGTTCTTC.

The chain has TRBV6-5 and TRBJ1-1; D uncertain. This CDR3 comprises 16 residues. The germline V and J ends were trimmed by 4 bases and 2 bases, with 17 bases remaining between them. Germline V gives CDR1 MNHEY, CDR2 SVGAGI. This chain's CDR3 is CASSSAGSEVNTEAFF. As DNA, the CDR3 is TGTGCCAGCAGTTCAGCCGGGAGCGAAGTCAACACTGAAGCTTTCTTT.

V is TRBV27 and J is TRBJ1-2, with 8 positions matching TRBD1. The CDR3 consists of 14 residues. The germline CDR1 and CDR2 sequences are MNHEY and SMNVEV (reference sequence). V trimming: 5 bases; J trimming: 4 bases; junction bases outside the gene matches: 6. The CDR3 loop is CASSPLGQAYGYTF. As DNA, the CDR3 is TGTGCCAGCAGTCCCCTGGGACAGGCCTATGGCTACACCTTC.

This chain joins TRBV14 and TRBJ2-7; 8 positions match TRBD2. The V and J ends lost 3 bases and 6 bases, in that order; junction bases with no gene match: 4. The length of the CDR3 is 13 residues. Germline V gives CDR1 SGHDN, CDR2 FVKESK. CDR3 amino acids: CASSHGGAFEQYF. In DNA, the CDR3 is TGTGCCAGCAGCCACGGGGGGGCTTTCGAGCAGTACTTC.

V usage is TRBV27 and J usage is TRBJ2-2, with D possibly being TRBD2 (6 bases). Germline V gene data show CDR1 as MNHEY and CDR2 as SMNVEV (reference sequence). The CDR3 covers 14 residues. V was shortened by 8 bases and J by 7 bases, with 17 bases between the two germline ends. For the CDR3, the DNA is TGTGCCAGCCGTACCCGGGGGTGGAACGGGGAGCTGTTTTTT. Its protein product is CASRTRGWNGELFF.

This sequence joins TRBV2 and TRBJ2-5; D unclear. In germline, CDR1 is SNHLY, CDR2 FYNNEI. The CDR3 has 12 residues. V lost 1 base and J 10 bases, leaving 10 bases between the germline ends. CDR3 amino acids: CASSEGSWDQYF. Written as DNA, the CDR3 is TGTGCCAGCAGTGAAGGCTCTTGGGACCAGTACTTC.

The gene calls are TRBV10-3 and TRBJ1-2; D is perhaps TRBD1 (6 bases). V was cut by 2 bases and J by 4 bases, with 20 bases left in between. CDR1 is ENHRY, CDR2 SYGVKD, per germline. There are 17 residues in the CDR3. The CDR3 loop reads CAISEAGGAGFFYGYTF. CDR3 sequence (DNA): TGTGCCATCAGTGAGGCCGGGGGCGCGGGTTTTTTCTATGGCTACACCTTC.

J is TRBJ2-1 and V is TRBV5-5, with 12 bases lining up with TRBD2. The CDR3 extends over 16 amino acids. Trimming removed 3 bases from V and 8 bases from J; junction bases left unmatched: 9. Germline CDR1 reads SGHKS; CDR2 reads YYEKEE (reference sequence). CDR3 nucleotide sequence: TGTGCCAGCAGCTCCCTGACTAGCGGGGGTTTGGATGAGCAGTTCTTC. It yields the protein CASSSLTSGGLDEQFF.

The rearrangement links TRBV10-1 to TRBJ1-5, with D unresolved. Between the trimmed V and J ends, which lost 2 bases and 5 bases, there was a span of 16 bases. The CDR3 totals 16 residues. CDR1 WNHNN and CDR2 SYGVQD come from the germline V gene (reference sequence). The CDR3 here is CASSEKEGDPDQPQHF. In DNA, the CDR3 is TGCGCCAGCAGTGAGAAGGAGGGAGACCCCGATCAGCCCCAGCATTTT.

The CDR3 DNA is TGTGCCAGTTCTACAGGGGGCGGTTACAATGAGCAGTTCTTC. It specifies CASSTGGGYNEQFF. The chain recombines TRBV19 with TRBJ2-1; 9 nucleotides match TRBD1. This CDR3 is 14 amino acids long. V trimming: 8 bases; J trimming: 4 bases; junction bases outside the gene matches: 6. Germline loops: CDR1 LNHDA, CDR2 SQIVND (reference sequence).

CDR3 loop: CASSSGYEQYF. The DNA for the CDR3 is TGTGCCAGCAGTTCGGGTTACGAGCAGTACTTC. V gene TRBV2 combines with J gene TRBJ2-7; D remains unclear. The germline V gene encodes CDR1 SNHLY and CDR2 FYNNEI. V gave up 5 bases and J gave up 4 bases, with 6 bases separating them. The CDR3 covers 11 residues.

V usage is TRBV18 and J usage is TRBJ1-3; D is uncertain. Germline V lookup: CDR1 KGHSH, CDR2 LQKENI. The CDR3 has 15 residues. V gave up 3 bases and J gave up 0 bases, with 9 bases separating them. The CDR3 is CASSPFRDSGNTIYF. In DNA form, the CDR3 reads TGTGCCAGCTCACCTTTCCGGGACTCTGGAAACACCATATATTTT.

This clone was seen only a few times. The chain carries TRBV19 and TRBJ1-1; D not resolved. The germline CDR1 and CDR2 sequences are LNHDA and SQIVND (reference sequence). This CDR3 spans 14 amino acids. Trimming removed 2 bases at V and 0 bases at J, with 7 bases between. The CDR3 nucleotides are TGTGCCAGTAGTATATCGCTCTTGAACACTGAAGCTTTCTTT. Its translation is CASSISLLNTEAFF.

V gene TRBV6-1 combines with J gene TRBJ2-3, with D perhaps TRBD1 (5 bases). The CDR3 totals 14 residues. Germline CDR1 is MNHNS and CDR2 is SASEGT. The V and J ends lost 0 bases and 1 base respectively, with 5 bases between them. The CDR3 loop is CASSEAGRTDTQYF. The CDR3 DNA is TGTGCCAGCAGTGAAGCGGGGCGCACAGATACGCAGTATTTT.

The chain employs TRBV2 and TRBJ1-1; a weak D match, TRBD1 (6 bases). V lost 7 bases, J lost 1 base, and 16 bases lay in between. This CDR3 spans 15 amino acids. Germline loops: CDR1 SNHLY, CDR2 FYNNEI. The CDR3: CASNPQGLSNTEAFF. CDR3 sequence (DNA): TGTGCCAGCAACCCACAGGGCCTCTCGAACACTGAAGCTTTCTTT.

The chain recombines TRBV27 with TRBJ1-1; a weak D match, TRBD1 (5 bases). CDR3 length: 13 residues. V shed 2 bases and J shed 5 bases, with 9 bases lying between them. In germline, CDR1 is MNHEY, CDR2 SMNVEV (reference sequence). CDR3 loop: CASSLAGWTEAFF. CDR3 sequence (DNA): TGTGCCAGCAGTTTAGCAGGGTGGACTGAAGCTTTCTTT.

The chain links TRBV28 to TRBJ1-2, with a weak D call TRBD1 (5 bases). The CDR3 runs to 14 residues. Germline V gives CDR1 MDHEN, CDR2 SYDVKM. Deletions cut 11 bases from V and 4 bases from J, with 20 bases between. As DNA, the CDR3 is TGTGCCTCCACGGAGGAGGGGTCGGTCTATGGCTACACCTTC. Encoded protein: CASTEEGSVYGYTF.

This clone was seen only once. The chain carries TRBV6-1 and TRBJ1-1; perhaps TRBD1 as D (5 bases). Trimming took off 7 bases at V and 0 bases at J, with 12 bases between the two ends. CDR3 size: 14 residues. The germline CDR1 and CDR2 sequences are MNHNS and SASEGT. CDR3: CASILSGLNTEAFF. The CDR3 DNA is TGTGCCAGCATTTTGTCAGGGCTGAACACTGAAGCTTTCTTT.

This clone appeared a few times. This chain connects TRBV7-2 to TRBJ1-6; no definite D call. Looked up from germline, CDR1 is SGHTA and CDR2 is FQGNSA. The CDR3 is made up of 13 amino acids. V was shortened by 2 bases and J by 6 bases, with 5 bases between the two germline ends. CDR3 in amino acids: CASSLQTNSPLHF. The CDR3 nucleotides read TGTGCCAGCAGCTTACAAACTAATTCACCCCTCCACTTT.

This clone was seen only once. J is TRBJ2-7 and V is TRBV18; no clear D. The CDR3 loop spans 14 amino acids. Germline V lookup: CDR1 KGHSH, CDR2 LQKENI. V shed 6 bases and J shed 2 bases, with 14 bases lying between them. The CDR3 sequence is CASSSGGLPYEQYF. The CDR3 DNA reads TGTGCCAGCTCCAGTGGCGGTTTGCCCTACGAGCAGTACTTC.

The chain carries TRBV10-3 and TRBJ1-2; 7 nucleotides agree with TRBD1. From germline, CDR1 is ENHRY and CDR2 SYGVKD. The CDR3 sequence is 15 residues long. V gave up 2 bases and J gave up 4 bases; unmatched junction bases: 7. CDR3 protein: CAISEVGGQIYGYTF. In DNA, the CDR3 is TGTGCCATCAGTGAGGTAGGGGGACAGATCTATGGCTACACCTTC.

The chain carries TRBV2 and TRBJ1-1; perhaps TRBD1 as D (6 bases). Germline CDR1 is SNHLY and CDR2 is FYNNEI. This CDR3 region has 13 residues. The V gene lost 7 bases and the J gene lost 1 base, with 10 bases spanning the gap. The CDR3 nucleotides are TGTGCCAGCAATTTACAGGGGAACACTGAAGCTTTCTTT. The encoded protein is CASNLQGNTEAFF.

This clone came up once. The chain couples TRBV7-2 to TRBJ2-3; D possibly matches TRBD1 or TRBD2 (6 bases each). The CDR3 sequence is 15 residues long. Per germline, CDR1 SGHTA and CDR2 FQGNSA. Trimming left V 6 bases short and J 3 bases short, with 16 bases between. CDR3 loop: CASRPTGGRTDTQYF. The CDR3 DNA is TGTGCCAGCAGGCCTACCGGGGGCAGGACAGATACGCAGTATTTT.

As for this clone: An end of the junction does not agree with germline; a read error may underlie this. The chain links TRBV7-7 to TRBJ2-1, with 7 bases fitting TRBD1. Germline values: CDR1 SSHAT, CDR2 FNYEAQ (reference sequence). The CDR3 totals 15 residues. CDR3 nucleotides: TGTGCTAGCAGCTCCCGACAGGGCCCCTACAATGAGCAGTTCTTC. It specifies CASSSRQGPYNEQFF.

The chain employs TRBV19 and TRBJ2-5; D is uncertain. Germline loops: CDR1 LNHDA, CDR2 SQIVND (reference sequence). Trimming stripped 3 bases from V and 1 base from J, with 12 bases between. CDR3 length: 15 amino acids. CDR3 coding DNA: TGTGCCAGTAGTATCGCGACAAGAGGCCAAGAGACCCAGTACTTC. As protein: CASSIATRGQETQYF.